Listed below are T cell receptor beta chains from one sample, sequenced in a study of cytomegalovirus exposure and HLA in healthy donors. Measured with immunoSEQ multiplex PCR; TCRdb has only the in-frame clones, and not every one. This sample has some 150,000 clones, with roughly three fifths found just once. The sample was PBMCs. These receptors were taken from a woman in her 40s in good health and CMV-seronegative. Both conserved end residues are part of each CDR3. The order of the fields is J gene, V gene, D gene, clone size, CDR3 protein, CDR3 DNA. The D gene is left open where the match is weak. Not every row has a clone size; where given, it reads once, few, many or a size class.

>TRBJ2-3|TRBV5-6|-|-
CASSLAVGQGTDTQYF
TGTGCCAGCAGCTTGGCCGTGGGGCAGGGCACAGATACGCAGTATTTT
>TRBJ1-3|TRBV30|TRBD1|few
CAWSRDRGGNTIYF
TGTGCCTGGAGTAGGGACAGGGGTGGAAACACCATATATTTT
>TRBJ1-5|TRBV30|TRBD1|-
CAWSQGQGVLNQPQHF
TGTGCCTGGAGCCAGGGACAGGGGGTCTTAAATCAGCCCCAGCATTTT
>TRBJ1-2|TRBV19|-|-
CASSMGRAFYGYTF
TGTGCCAGTAGTATGGGCAGGGCGTTCTATGGCTACACCTTC
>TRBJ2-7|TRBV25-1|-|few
CASSGADGSSYEQYF
TGTGCCAGCAGTGGGGCGGATGGGAGCTCCTACGAGCAGTACTTC
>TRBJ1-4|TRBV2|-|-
CASSEAEGGAEKLFF
TGTGCCAGCAGTGAAGCGGAGGGAGGTGCTGAAAAACTGTTTTTT
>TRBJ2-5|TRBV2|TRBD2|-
CASSQIAGGQETQYF
TGTGCCAGCAGTCAAATAGCGGGGGGCCAAGAGACCCAGTACTTC
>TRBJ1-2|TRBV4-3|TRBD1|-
CASSQDDRGRVNGYTF
TGCGCCAGCAGCCAAGATGACAGGGGGCGCGTGAATGGCTACACCTTC
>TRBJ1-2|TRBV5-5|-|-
CASSLNRRGYTF
TGTGCCAGCAGCTTAAACAGGCGTGGCTACACCTTC
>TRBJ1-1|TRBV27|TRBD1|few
CASSFGTGREEAFF
TGTGCCAGCAGTTTTGGGACAGGGAGGGAGGAAGCTTTCTTT
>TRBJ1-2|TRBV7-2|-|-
CASTPSGGGGYTF
TGTGCCAGCACCCCCAGCGGGGGGGGCGGCTACACCTTC
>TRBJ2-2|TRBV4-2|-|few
CASSQRARGPMNTGELFF
TGTGCCAGCAGCCAAAGGGCGCGGGGGCCCATGAACACCGGGGAGCTGTTTTTT
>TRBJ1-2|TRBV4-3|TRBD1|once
CASSDETGGANYGYTF
TGCGCCAGCAGCGACGAAACAGGGGGGGCTAACTATGGCTACACCTTC
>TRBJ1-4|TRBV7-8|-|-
CASSLAAGFNEKLFF
TGTGCCAGCAGCTTAGCGGCAGGCTTTAATGAAAAACTGTTTTTT
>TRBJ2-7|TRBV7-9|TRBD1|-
CASSGTGTGPYEQYF
TGTGCCAGCAGCGGGACTGGGACAGGGCCCTACGAGCAGTACTTC
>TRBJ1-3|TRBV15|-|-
CATSRDRGNWNTIYF
TGTGCCACCAGCAGAGATCGCGGGAATTGGAACACCATATATTTT
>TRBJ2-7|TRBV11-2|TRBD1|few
CASSLVLSLGTGSF
TGTGCCAGCAGCTTAGTCCTCAGTTTGGGGACAGGGAGCTTC
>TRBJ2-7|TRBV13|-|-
CASSPPTGSLVHYEQYF
TGTGCCAGCAGCCCCCCGACAGGCTCACTGGTTCACTACGAGCAGTACTTC
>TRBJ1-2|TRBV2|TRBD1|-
CASSPQGARGYTF
TGTGCCAGCAGTCCTCAGGGGGCAAGGGGCTACACCTTC
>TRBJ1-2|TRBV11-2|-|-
CASSLAPDGYTF
TGTGCCAGCAGCTTAGCGCCGGATGGCTACACCTTC
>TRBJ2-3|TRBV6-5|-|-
CASSYQSLQTDTQYF
TGTGCCAGCAGTTATCAGTCCCTTCAAACAGATACGCAGTATTTT
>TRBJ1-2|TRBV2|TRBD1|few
CASSSLSTGSDGYTF
TGTGCCAGCAGTAGCCTCTCGACAGGGTCGGATGGCTACACCTTC
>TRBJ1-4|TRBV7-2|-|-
CASSLDRDEKLFF
TGTGCCAGCAGCTTAGACAGGGATGAAAAACTGTTTTTT
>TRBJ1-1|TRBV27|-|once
CASSLSGGGSTEAFF
TGTGCCAGCAGTTTATCGGGGGGGGGCAGCACTGAAGCTTTCTTT